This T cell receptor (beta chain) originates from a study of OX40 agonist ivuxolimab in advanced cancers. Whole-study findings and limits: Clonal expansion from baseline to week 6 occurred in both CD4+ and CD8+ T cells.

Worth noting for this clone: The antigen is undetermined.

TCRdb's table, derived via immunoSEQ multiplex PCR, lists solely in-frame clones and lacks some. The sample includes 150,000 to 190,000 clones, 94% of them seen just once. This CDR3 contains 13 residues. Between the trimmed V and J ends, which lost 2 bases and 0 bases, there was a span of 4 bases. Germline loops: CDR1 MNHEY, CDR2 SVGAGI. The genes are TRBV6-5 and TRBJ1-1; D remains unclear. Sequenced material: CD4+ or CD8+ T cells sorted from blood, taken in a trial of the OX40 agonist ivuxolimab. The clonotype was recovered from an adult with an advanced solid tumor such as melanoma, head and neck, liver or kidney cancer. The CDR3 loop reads CASSYQMNTEAFF. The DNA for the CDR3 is TGTGCCAGCAGTTACCAGATGAACACTGAAGCTTTCTTT.